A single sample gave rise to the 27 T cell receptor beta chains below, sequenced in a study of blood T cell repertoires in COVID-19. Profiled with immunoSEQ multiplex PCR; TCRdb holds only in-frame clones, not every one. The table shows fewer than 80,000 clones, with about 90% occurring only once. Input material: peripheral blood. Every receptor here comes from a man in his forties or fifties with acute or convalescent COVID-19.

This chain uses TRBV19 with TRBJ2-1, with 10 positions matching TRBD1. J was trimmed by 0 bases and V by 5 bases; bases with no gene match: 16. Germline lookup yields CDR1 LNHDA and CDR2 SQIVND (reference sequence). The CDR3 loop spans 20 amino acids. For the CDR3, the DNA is TGTGCCAGTAGTGTGAAGCGGGGACAGGGGATTGGTGGCTCCTACAATGAGCAGTTCTTC. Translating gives CASSVKRGQGIGGSYNEQFF.

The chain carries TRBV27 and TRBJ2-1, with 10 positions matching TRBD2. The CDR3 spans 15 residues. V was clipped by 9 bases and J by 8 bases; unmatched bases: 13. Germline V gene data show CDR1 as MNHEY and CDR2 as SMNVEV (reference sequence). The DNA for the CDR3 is TGTGCCAGTACGATGCTGGCTAGCGGGAGCTATGAGCAGTTCTTC. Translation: CASTMLASGSYEQFF.

The CDR3, as DNA: TGTGCCAGTGGGAACTCAGGGGGCTTGGGCTATGGCTACACCTTC. It is translated as CASGNSGGLGYGYTF. The genes are TRBV7-9 and TRBJ1-2; 8 positions agree with TRBD1. Trimming took 9 bases from V and 4 from J; bases not matched to a gene: 13. The CDR3 totals 15 residues. The V gene's germline CDR1 is SEHNR and CDR2 FQNEAQ (reference sequence). The variable domain in full, completed from reference TRBV7-9 and TRBJ1-2, reads DTGVSQNPRHKITKRGQNVTFRCDPISEHNRLYWYRQTLGQGPEFLTYFQNEAQLEKSRLLSDRFSAERPKGSFSTLEIQRTEQGDSAMYLCASGNSGGLGYGYTFGSGTRLTVV.

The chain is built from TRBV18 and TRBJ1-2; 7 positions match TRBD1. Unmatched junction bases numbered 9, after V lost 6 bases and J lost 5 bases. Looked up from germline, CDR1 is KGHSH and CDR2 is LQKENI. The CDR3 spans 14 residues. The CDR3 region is CASSPGTDSYGYTF. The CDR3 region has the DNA TGTGCCAGCTCCCCCGGGACAGATTCTTATGGCTACACCTTC.

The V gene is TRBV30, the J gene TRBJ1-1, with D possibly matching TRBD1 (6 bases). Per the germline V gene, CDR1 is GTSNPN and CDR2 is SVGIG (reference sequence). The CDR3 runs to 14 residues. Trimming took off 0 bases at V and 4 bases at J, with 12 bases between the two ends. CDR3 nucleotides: TGTGCCTGGAGTGTGGGGGCAGGCGGCACTGAAGCTTTCTTT. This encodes CAWSVGAGGTEAFF.

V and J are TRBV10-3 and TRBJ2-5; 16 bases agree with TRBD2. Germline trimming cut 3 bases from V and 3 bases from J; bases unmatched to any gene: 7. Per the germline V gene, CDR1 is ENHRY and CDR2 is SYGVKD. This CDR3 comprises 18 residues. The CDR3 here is CAISDKKGTSGREETQYF. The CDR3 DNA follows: TGTGCCATCAGTGATAAAAAAGGGACTAGCGGGAGGGAAGAGACCCAGTACTTC.

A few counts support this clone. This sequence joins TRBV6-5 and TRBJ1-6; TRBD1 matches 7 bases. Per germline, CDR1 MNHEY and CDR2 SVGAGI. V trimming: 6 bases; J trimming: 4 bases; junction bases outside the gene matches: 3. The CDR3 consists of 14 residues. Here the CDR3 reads CASRPGQYNSPLHF. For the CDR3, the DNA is TGTGCCAGCAGACCGGGACAGTATAATTCACCCCTCCACTTT.

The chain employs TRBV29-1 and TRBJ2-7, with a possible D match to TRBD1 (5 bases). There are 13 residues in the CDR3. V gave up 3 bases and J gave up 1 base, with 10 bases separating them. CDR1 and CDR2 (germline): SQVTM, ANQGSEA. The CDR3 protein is CSVETDLSYEQYF. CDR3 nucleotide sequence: TGCAGCGTTGAGACAGACTTATCCTACGAGCAGTACTTC.

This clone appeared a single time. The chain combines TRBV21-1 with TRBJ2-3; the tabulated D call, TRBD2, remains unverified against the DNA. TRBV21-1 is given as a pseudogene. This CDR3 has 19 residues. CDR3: CASSKDGGLAGRSTDTQYF. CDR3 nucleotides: TGTGCCAGCAGCAAAGACGGAGGACTAGCGGGTCGGAGCACAGATACGCAGTATTTT.

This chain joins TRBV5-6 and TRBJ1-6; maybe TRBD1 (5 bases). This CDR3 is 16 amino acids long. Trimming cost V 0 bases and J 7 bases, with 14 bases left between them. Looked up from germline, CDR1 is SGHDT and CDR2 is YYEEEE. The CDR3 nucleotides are TGTGCCAGCAGCTTGGGACTCCGGGGGGGAAATTCACCCCTCCACTTT. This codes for CASSLGLRGGNSPLHF.

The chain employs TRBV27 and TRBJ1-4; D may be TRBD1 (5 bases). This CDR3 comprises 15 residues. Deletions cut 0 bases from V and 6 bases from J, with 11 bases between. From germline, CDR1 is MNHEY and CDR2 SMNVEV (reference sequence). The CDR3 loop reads CASSLSGQGYEKLFF. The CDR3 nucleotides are TGTGCCAGCAGTTTATCGGGGCAGGGTTATGAAAAACTGTTTTTT.

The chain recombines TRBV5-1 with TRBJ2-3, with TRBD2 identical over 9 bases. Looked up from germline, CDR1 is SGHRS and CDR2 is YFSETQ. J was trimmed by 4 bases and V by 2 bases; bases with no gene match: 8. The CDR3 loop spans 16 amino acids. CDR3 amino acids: CASSFPSGRQADTQYF. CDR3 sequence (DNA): TGCGCCAGCAGCTTCCCCAGCGGGAGGCAGGCAGATACGCAGTATTTT. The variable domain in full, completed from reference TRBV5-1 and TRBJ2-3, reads KAGVTQTPRYLIKTRGQQVTLSCSPISGHRSVSWYQQTPGQGLQFLFEYFSETQRNKGNFPGRFSGRQFSNSRSEMNVSTLELGDSALYLCASSFPSGRQADTQYFGPGTRLTVL.

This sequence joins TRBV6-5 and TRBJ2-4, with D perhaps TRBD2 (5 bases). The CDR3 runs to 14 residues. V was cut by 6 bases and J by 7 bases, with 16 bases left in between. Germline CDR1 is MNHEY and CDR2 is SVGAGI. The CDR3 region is CASRVPLARNIQYF. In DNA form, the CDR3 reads TGTGCCAGCAGAGTCCCCCTAGCCCGCAACATTCAGTACTTC.

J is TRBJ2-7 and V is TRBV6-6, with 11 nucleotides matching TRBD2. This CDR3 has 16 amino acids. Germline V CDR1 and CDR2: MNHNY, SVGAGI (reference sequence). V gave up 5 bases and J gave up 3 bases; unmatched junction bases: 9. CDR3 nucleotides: TGTGCCAGCAGTCCCAAAACTAGCGGGAGAGTCTACGAGCAGTACTTC. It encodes CASSPKTSGRVYEQYF.

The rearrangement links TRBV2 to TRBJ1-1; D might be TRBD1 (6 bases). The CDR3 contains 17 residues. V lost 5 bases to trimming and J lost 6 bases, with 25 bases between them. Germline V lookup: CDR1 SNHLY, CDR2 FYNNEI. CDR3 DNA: TGTGCCAGCAGTCTCAAACGGGGTGGGAGGGGGAGGTCTGAAGCTTTCTTT. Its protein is CASSLKRGGRGRSEAFF.

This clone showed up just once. CDR3 region: CASSLFLRGRQETQYF. The CDR3 DNA reads TGTGCCAGCAGCTTGTTCCTCCGCGGGAGACAAGAGACCCAGTACTTC. The gene calls are TRBV11-3 and TRBJ2-5; 7 bases are shared with TRBD2. The germline V gene encodes CDR1 SGHNT and CDR2 YENEEA. The CDR3 has 16 amino acids. J was trimmed by 2 bases and V by 3 bases; bases with no gene match: 9.

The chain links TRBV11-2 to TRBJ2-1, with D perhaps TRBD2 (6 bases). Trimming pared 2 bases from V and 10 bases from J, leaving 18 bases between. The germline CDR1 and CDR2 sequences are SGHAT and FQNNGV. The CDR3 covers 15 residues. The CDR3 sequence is CASSLIGLARGEQFF. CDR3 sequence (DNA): TGTGCCAGCAGCTTAATTGGGCTAGCTCGGGGGGAGCAGTTCTTC.

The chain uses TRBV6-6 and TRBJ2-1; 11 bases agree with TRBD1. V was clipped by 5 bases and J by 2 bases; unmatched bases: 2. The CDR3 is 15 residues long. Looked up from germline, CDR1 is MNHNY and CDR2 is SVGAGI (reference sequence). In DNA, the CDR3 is TGTGCCAGCAGTCGGGACAGGGGGGCCTACAATGAGCAGTTCTTC. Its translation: CASSRDRGAYNEQFF.

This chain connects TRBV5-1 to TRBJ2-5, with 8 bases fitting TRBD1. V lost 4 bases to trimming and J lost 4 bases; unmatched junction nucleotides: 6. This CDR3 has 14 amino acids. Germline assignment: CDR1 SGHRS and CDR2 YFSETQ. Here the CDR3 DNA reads TGCGCCAGCAGCGGGAATACAGGGGGAGAGACCCAGTACTTC. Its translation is CASSGNTGGETQYF.

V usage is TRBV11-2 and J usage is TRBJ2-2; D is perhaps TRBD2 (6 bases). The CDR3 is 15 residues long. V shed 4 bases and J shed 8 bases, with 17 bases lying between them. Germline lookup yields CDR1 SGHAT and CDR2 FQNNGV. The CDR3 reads CASSSRLVKEGELFF. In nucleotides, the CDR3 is TGTGCCAGCAGCTCTCGACTAGTAAAAGAGGGGGAGCTGTTTTTT.

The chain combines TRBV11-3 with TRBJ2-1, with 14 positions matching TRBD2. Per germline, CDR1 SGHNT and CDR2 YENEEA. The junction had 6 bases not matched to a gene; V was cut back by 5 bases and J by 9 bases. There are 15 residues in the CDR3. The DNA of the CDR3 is TGTGCCAGCAGCACCGGGACTAGCGGGAGAGGTGAGCAGTTCTTC. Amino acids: CASSTGTSGRGEQFF.

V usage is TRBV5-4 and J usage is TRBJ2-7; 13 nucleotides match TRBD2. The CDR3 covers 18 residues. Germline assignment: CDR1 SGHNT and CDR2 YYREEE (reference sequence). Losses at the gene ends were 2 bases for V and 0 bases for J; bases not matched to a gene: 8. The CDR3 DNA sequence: TGTGCCAGCAGCTTACGCCGGGGACTAGCGGGACACTCCTACGAGCAGTACTTC. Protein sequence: CASSLRRGLAGHSYEQYF.

CDR3 sequence: CASSLDRNYGYTF. Written as DNA, the CDR3 is TGTGCCAGCAGCCTAGACAGAAACTATGGCTACACCTTC. The V gene is TRBV9, the J gene TRBJ1-2; D might be TRBD1 (5 bases). Germline CDR1 reads SGDLS; CDR2 reads YYNGEE. This CDR3 comprises 13 residues. With 4 bases removed from V and 2 bases from J, the gap between germline ends came to 9 bases.

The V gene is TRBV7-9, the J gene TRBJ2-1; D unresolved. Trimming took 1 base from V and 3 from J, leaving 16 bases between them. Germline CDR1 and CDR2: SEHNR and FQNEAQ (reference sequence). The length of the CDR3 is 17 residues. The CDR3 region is CASSLEDPRIYYNEQFF. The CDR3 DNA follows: TGTGCCAGCAGCTTAGAGGATCCCAGGATCTACTACAATGAGCAGTTCTTC.

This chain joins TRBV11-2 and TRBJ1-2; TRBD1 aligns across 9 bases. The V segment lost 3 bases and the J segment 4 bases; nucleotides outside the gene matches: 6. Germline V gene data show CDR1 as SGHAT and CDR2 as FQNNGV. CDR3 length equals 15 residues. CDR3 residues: CASSFGDRALYGYTF. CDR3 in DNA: TGTGCCAGCAGCTTCGGGGACAGGGCGCTCTATGGCTACACCTTC.

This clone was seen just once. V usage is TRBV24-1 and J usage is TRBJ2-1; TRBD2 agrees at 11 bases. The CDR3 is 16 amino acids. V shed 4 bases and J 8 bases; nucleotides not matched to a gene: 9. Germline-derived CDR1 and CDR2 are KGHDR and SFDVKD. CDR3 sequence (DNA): TGTGCCACCAGTGACTCCCGACTAGCGGGAAGGTATGAGCAGTTCTTC. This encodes CATSDSRLAGRYEQFF.

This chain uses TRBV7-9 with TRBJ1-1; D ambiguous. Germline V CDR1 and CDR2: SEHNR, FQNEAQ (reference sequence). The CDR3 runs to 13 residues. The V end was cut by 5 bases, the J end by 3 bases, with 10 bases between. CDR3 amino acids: CASSPKQYTEAFF. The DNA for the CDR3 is TGTGCCAGCAGCCCCAAGCAATACACTGAAGCTTTCTTT.